This TCR beta chain came from a study of blood T cell repertoires in COVID-19. Across the study: The United States, Italy and Spain supplied acute and convalescent COVID-19 samples. T cells, B-cell-depleted T cells, or PBMCs provided the cDNA or gDNA that served as material.

TCRdb keeps only in-frame clones here, not all; method: immunoSEQ multiplex PCR. The sample has some 100,000 clones; almost 90% are singletons. Germline V gene data show CDR1 as MNHNY and CDR2 as SVGAGI (reference sequence). V lost 6 bases, J lost 4 bases, and 10 bases lay in between. This CDR3 spans 12 amino acids. This TCR was recovered from a woman in her 70s with acute or convalescent COVID-19. The chain employs TRBV6-6 and TRBJ2-7; the D gene is possibly TRBD2 (6 bases). The sequenced sample consisted of peripheral blood. CDR3 sequence (DNA): TGTGCCAGCAGCCTCGGGAGTTACGAGCAGTACTTC. Protein sequence: CASSLGSYEQYF.